A single TCR beta chain is shown here with its context. The data stem from a study of OX40 agonist ivuxolimab in advanced cancers. For the study at large: The treatment was a fully human IgG2 OX40 agonist, ivuxolimab. Dose-escalation patients were diagnosed with hepatocellular carcinoma, melanoma, renal cell cancer or head and neck cancer.

CDR1 is SGHDT and CDR2 is YYEEEE in the germline V gene. The CDR3 sequence is 14 residues long. V dropped 1 base and J dropped 5 bases, with 7 bases sitting between them. Clones were read by immunoSEQ multiplex PCR, and TCRdb kept only the in-frame ones, dropping some. The sample contains under 100,000 clones, around 90% of which appear only once. The chain has TRBV5-6 and TRBJ1-6, with D maybe TRBD1 (5 bases). The sequenced sample was CD4+ or CD8+ T cells sorted from blood, obtained in a trial of the OX40 agonist ivuxolimab. This TCR was recovered from an adult with an advanced solid tumor such as melanoma, head and neck, liver or kidney cancer. The CDR3 DNA is TGTGCCAGCAGCTTGAGGGGAGATAATTCACCCCTCCACTTT. Protein: CASSLRGDNSPLHF.